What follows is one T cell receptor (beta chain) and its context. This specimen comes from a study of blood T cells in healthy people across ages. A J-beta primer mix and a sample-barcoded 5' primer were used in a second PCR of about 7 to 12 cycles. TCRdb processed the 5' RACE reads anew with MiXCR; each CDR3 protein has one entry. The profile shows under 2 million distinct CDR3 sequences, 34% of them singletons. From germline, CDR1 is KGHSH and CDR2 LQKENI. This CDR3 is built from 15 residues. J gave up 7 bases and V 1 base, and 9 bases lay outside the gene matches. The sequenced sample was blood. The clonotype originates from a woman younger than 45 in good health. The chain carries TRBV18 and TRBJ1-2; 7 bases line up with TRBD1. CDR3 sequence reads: CASSPQRQGEGGYTF. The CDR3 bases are TGTGCCAGCTCACCACAACGACAGGGTGAAGGTGGCTACACCTTC.